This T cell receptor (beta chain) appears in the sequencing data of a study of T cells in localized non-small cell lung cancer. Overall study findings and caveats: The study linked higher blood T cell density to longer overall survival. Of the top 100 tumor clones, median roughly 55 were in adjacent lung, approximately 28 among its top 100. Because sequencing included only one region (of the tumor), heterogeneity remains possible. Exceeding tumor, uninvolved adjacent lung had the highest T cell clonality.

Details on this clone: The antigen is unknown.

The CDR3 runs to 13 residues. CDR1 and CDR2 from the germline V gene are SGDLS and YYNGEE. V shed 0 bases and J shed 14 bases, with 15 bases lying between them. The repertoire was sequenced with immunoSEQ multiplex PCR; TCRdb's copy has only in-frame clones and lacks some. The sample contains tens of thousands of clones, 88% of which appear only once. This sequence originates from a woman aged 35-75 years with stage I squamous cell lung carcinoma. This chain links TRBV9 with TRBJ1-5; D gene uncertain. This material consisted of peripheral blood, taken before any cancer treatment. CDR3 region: CASSVDVEAVKHF. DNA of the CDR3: TGTGCCAGCAGCGTAGATGTAGAGGCAGTCAAGCATTTT.